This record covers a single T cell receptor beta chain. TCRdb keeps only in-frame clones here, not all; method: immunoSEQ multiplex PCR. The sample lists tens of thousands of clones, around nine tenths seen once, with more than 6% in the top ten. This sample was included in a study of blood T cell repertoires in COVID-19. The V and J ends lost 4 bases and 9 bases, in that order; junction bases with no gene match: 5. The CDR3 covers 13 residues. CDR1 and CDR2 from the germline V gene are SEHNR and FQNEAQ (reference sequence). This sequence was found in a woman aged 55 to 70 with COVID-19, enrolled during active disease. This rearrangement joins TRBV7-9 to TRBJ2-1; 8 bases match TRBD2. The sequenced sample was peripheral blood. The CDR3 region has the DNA TGTGCCAGCAGCTCTAAGCGGGAGATTGAGCAGTTCTTC. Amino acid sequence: CASSSKREIEQFF.